This T cell receptor beta chain was identified during a study of a mutant IDH1 vaccine in newly diagnosed glioma. Study information: Beginning 4-6 weeks after radiotherapy alone, or with temozolomide cycles, vaccination took place. Patients arrived already treated with radiotherapy, temozolomide, or both, most having had both.

Assay used: immunoSEQ multiplex PCR; TCRdb lists only in-frame clones, some missing. The sample consists of just over 80,000 clones, approximately 85% of them appearing once. A few counts support this clone. Its antigen is unknown. This CDR3 spans 14 amino acids. Germline lookup yields CDR1 SGDLS and CDR2 YYNGEE. V was pared by 0 bases and J by 0 bases, with 6 bases between. Time point noted: week 23, last vaccination. A single vaccine dose contained 300 ug of mutant IDH1 20-mer peptide, and topical imiquimod was used with it. Newly diagnosed WHO grade 3 or 4 IDH1-mutant, ATRX-lost astrocytomas were identified in the donors.

The clonotype originates from a man younger than 45 with glioma. Some clones in this sample may be carry-over from other donors' samples. J is TRBJ1-1 and V is TRBV9; no definite D call. The sample was PBMCs, taken from a glioma patient whose treatment included an IDH1 peptide vaccine. CDR3 amino acids: CASSVDHLNTEAFF. CDR3 nucleotide sequence: TGTGCCAGCAGCGTAGACCATCTGAACACTGAAGCTTTCTTT.